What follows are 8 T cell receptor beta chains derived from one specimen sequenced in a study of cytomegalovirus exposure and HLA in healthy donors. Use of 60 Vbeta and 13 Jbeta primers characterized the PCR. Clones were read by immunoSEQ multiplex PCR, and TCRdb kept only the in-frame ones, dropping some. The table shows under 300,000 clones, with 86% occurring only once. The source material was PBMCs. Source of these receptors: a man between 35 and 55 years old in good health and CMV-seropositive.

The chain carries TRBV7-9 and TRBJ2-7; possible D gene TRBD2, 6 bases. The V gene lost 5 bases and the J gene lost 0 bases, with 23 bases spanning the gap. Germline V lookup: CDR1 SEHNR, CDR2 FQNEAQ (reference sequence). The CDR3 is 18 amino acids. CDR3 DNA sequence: TGTGCCAGCAGCCCGAGGATGGGGGAGGACCTGAGCTCCTACGAGCAGTACTTC. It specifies CASSPRMGEDLSSYEQYF.

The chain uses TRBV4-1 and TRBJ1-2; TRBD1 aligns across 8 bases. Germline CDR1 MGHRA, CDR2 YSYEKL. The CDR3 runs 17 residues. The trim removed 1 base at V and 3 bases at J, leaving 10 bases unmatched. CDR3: CASSQALRQGWDYGYTF. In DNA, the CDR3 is TGCGCCAGCAGCCAAGCCCTCAGACAGGGGTGGGACTATGGCTACACCTTC.

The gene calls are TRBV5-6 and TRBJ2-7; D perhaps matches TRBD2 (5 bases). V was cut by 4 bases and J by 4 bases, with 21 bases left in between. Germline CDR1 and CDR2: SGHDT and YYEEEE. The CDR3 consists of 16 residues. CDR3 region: CASSLGPPSGRYEQYF. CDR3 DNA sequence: TGTGCCAGCAGCCTCGGCCCCCCCAGCGGCCGATACGAGCAGTACTTC.

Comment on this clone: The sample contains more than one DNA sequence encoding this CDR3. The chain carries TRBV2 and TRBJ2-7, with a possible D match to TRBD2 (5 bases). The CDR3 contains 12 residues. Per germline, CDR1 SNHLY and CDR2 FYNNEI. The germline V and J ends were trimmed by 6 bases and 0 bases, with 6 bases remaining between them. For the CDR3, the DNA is TGTGCCAGCAGGGGAGACTCCTACGAGCAGTACTTC. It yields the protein CASRGDSYEQYF.

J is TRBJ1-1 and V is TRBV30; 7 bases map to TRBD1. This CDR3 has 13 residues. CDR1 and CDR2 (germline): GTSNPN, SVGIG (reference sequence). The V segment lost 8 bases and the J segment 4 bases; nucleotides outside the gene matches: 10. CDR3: CATYRGSGTEAFF. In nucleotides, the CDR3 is TGTGCCACCTACAGGGGATCAGGCACTGAAGCTTTCTTT.

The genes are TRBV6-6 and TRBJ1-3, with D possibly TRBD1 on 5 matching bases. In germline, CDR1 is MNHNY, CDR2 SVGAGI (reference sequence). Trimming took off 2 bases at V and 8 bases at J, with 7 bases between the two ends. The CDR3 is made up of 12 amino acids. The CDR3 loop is CASSYGADTIYF. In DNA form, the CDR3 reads TGTGCCAGCAGTTACGGGGCGGACACCATATATTTT.

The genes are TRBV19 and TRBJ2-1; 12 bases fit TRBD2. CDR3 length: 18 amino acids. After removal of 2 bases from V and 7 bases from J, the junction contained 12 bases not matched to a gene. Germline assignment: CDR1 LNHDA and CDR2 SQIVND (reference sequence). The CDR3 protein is CASSINPLAGGPPNEQFF. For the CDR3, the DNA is TGTGCCAGTAGTATAAACCCTCTAGCGGGAGGGCCTCCTAATGAGCAGTTCTTC.

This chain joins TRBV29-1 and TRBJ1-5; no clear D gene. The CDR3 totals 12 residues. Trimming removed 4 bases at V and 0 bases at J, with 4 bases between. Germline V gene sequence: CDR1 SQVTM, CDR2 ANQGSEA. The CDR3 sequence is CSVGYSNQPQHF. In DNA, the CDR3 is TGCAGCGTTGGTTATAGCAATCAGCCCCAGCATTTT.